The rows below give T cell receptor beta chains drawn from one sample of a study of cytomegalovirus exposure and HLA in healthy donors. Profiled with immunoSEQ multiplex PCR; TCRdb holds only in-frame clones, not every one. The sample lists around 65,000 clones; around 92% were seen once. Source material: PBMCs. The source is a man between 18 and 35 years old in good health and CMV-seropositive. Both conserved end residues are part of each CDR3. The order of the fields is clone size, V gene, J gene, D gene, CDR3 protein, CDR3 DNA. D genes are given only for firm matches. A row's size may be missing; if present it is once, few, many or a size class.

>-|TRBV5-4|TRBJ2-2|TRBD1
CASSLAQTGMAGELFF
TGTGCCAGCAGCTTGGCCCAGACAGGGATGGCCGGGGAGCTGTTTTTT
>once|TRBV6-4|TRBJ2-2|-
CASAPQFTGRSGELFF
TGTGCCAGCGCACCGCAATTTACAGGGCGGAGCGGGGAGCTGTTTTTT
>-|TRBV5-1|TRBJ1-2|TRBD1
CASSQQGASSRGYTF
TGCGCCAGCAGCCAACAGGGGGCCTCGTCTCGTGGCTACACCTTC
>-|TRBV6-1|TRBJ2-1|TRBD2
CASSGGGRYNEQFF
TGTGCCAGCAGTGGGGGCGGGAGATACAATGAGCAGTTCTTC
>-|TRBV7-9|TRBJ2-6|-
CASSLAYMITF
TGTGCCAGCAGCTTGGCTTACATGATAACTTTC
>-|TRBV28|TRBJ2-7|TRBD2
CASSLSPPGLADYVSYEQYF
TGTGCCAGCAGTTTATCTCCCCCCGGACTAGCGGACTATGTATCCTACGAGCAGTACTTC
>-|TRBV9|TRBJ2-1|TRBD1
CASSVEITGADEQFF
TGTGCCAGCAGCGTAGAGATAACAGGGGCGGATGAGCAGTTCTTC
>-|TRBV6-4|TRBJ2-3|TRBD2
CASSPTAGDRDTQYF
TGTGCCAGCAGCCCAACCGCGGGGGACCGGGATACGCAGTATTTT
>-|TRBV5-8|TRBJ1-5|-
CASSLGQDSNQPQHF
TGTGCCAGCAGCTTGGGGCAGGATAGCAATCAGCCCCAGCATTTT
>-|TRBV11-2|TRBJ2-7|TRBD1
CASSLRNRGLYEQYF
TGTGCCAGCAGCTTAAGGAACAGGGGGCTCTACGAGCAGTACTTC
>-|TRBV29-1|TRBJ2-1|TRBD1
CSVSRTGSSYNEQFF
TGCAGCGTCAGTAGGACAGGTAGTTCCTACAATGAGCAGTTCTTC
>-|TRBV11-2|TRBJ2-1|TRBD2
CASSFARGGEQFF
TGTGCCAGCAGCTTTGCTCGGGGGGGTGAGCAGTTCTTC
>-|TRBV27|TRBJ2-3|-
CASGMRTDTQYF
TGTGCCAGCGGAATGCGGACAGATACGCAGTATTTT
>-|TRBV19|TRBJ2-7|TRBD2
CASSIREGDQEYF
TGTGCCAGTAGTATACGGGAGGGGGACCAGGAGTACTTC
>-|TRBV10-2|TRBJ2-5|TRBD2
CASSAASGTGTQYF
TGCGCCAGCAGTGCGGCTAGCGGGACCGGGACCCAGTACTTC
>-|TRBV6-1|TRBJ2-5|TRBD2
CASRGGLAETQYF
TGTGCCAGCAGGGGTGGACTAGCGGAGACCCAGTACTTC
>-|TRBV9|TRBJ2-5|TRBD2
CASSVVQAGVEETQYF
TGTGCCAGCAGCGTAGTGCAAGCGGGAGTCGAAGAGACCCAGTACTTC
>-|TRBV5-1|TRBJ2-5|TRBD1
CASSLTLGQSKQETQYF
TGCGCCAGCAGCTTGACACTGGGACAGAGCAAACAAGAGACCCAGTACTTC
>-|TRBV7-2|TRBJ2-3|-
CASSLGRLAITDTQYF
TGTGCCAGCAGCTTAGGTCGGCTAGCGATCACAGATACGCAGTATTTT
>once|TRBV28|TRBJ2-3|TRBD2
CASSWGLAATATDTQYF
TGTGCCAGCAGCTGGGGACTAGCAGCTACCGCCACAGATACGCAGTATTTT
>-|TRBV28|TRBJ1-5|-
CASGWRFDQPQHF
TGTGCCAGCGGTTGGAGGTTCGATCAGCCCCAGCATTTT
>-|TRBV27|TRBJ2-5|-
CASSLLGHGETQYF
TGTGCCAGCAGTTTATTGGGGCATGGAGAGACCCAGTACTTC
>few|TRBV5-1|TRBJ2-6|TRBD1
CASRFSTGKESGANVLTF
TGCGCCAGCAGATTTTCGACAGGGAAGGAGTCTGGGGCCAACGTCCTGACTTTC
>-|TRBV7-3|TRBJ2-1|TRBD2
CASSPGLAGEQFF
TGTGCCAGCAGCCCCGGCCTAGCGGGTGAGCAGTTCTTC
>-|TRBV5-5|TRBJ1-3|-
CASSEQGWPIYF
TGTGCCAGCAGCGAACAGGGCTGGCCCATATATTTT
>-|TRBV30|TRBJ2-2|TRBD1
CAWNPTGGGFRGELFF
TGTGCCTGGAATCCGACAGGGGGAGGATTCCGCGGGGAGCTGTTTTTT
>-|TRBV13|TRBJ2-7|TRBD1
CASSLSGQGAHEQYF
TGTGCCAGCAGCTTATCGGGACAGGGTGCCCACGAGCAGTACTTC